The rows below give T cell receptor beta chains drawn from one sample of a study of T cells in Graves' hyperthyroidism and ophthalmopathy. TCRdb independently ran MiXCR on the multiplex PCR reads; one entry per CDR3 protein. The repertoire has 250,000 to 400,000 distinct CDR3 sequences, 12% to 15% of them found once; the top ten carry 34%. Sequenced input: blood. These TCRs come from a woman between 35 and 50 years old with Graves' ophthalmopathy. The CDR3 runs from the conserved cysteine through the conserved F or W. Each record gives: clone size, J gene, V gene, D gene, CDR3 DNA, CDR3 protein. The D gene is left open where the match is weak. The size of a clone is reported for some rows only, either as once, few or many, or as a class for expanded clones.

- TRBJ2-3 TRBV15 TRBD1 TGTGCCACCAGCAGCCAAGAAGGTAGGGGGCCAGGGGCAGATACGCAGTATTTT CATSSQEGRGPGADTQYF
- TRBJ1-6 TRBV6-1 TRBD1 TGTGCCAGCAGGCCCACGGGACAGGTCGGGGGATCACCCCTCCACTTT CASRPTGQVGGSPLHF
- TRBJ2-1 TRBV20-1 TRBD1 TGCAGTGCTCAGGACAGGGTGACGTACAATGAGCAGTTCTTC CSAQDRVTYNEQFF
few TRBJ1-1 TRBV10-2 - TGCGCCAGCAGTATACCCGGCCAGGGTGGCACTGAAGCTTTCTTT CASSIPGQGGTEAFF
- TRBJ2-1 TRBV28 - TGTGCCAGCAGTTCCCCCCAGGTTAGACACAATGAGCAGTTCTTC CASSSPQVRHNEQFF
many TRBJ2-7 TRBV11-2 - TGTGCCAGCAGCGTCGAAAGGAAGTCCTACGAGCAGTACTTC CASSVERKSYEQYF
many TRBJ2-5 TRBV9 - TGTGCCAGCAGCGTAGGGGGGCTGATCCAAGAGACCCAGTACTTC CASSVGGLIQETQYF
- TRBJ1-1 TRBV5-4 - TGTGCCAGCAGCTTTCCGGGACTTAAGAACACTGAAGCTTTCTTT CASSFPGLKNTEAFF
- TRBJ2-1 TRBV30 TRBD2 TGTGCCTGGAGTGTACAGGGACTAGCGGGAGGGGCCTACAATGAGCAGTTCTTC CAWSVQGLAGGAYNEQFF
many TRBJ2-7 TRBV20-1 - TGCAGTGCTAGAGCCCCAACAGGGCTCAACGAGCAGTACTTC CSARAPTGLNEQYF
many TRBJ2-1 TRBV11-2 - TGTGCCAGCAGCCCACAGTATGAGCAGTTCTTC CASSPQYEQFF
- TRBJ1-1 TRBV18 TRBD1 TGTGCCAGCTCACCGGGACAGGTATCCCTCACTGAAGCTTTCTTT CASSPGQVSLTEAFF
- TRBJ1-1 TRBV6-1 - TGTGCCGGATCCCAATTCTCCAACACTGAAGCTTTCTTT CAGSQFSNTEAFF
few TRBJ2-7 TRBV12-3/TRBV12-4 - TGTGCCAGCAGTTTTAGGGTCAACGAGCAGTACTTC CASSFRVNEQYF
few TRBJ2-5 TRBV28 - TGTGCCAGCAGTTTGGGCGGTTCCCAAGAGACCCAGTACTTC CASSLGGSQETQYF
- TRBJ2-1 TRBV15 - TGTGCCACCAGCACATCCCCCAGGTATGAGCAGTTCTTC CATSTSPRYEQFF
many TRBJ1-5 TRBV3-1 - TGTGCCAGCAGCCAAGCGGATCAGCCCCAGCATTTT CASSQADQPQHF
many TRBJ2-3 TRBV9 - TGTGCCAGCAGCGGGCCCACAGATACGCAGTATTTT CASSGPTDTQYF
many TRBJ1-1 TRBV2 - TGTGCCAGCAGTGGACAGAGGAACACTGAAGCTTTCTTT CASSGQRNTEAFF
- TRBJ2-2 TRBV3-1 - TGTGCCAGCAGCCGGGACCTCACCGGGGAGCTGGTTTTT CASSRDLTGELVF
- TRBJ1-3 TRBV3-1 - TGTGCCAGCAGCCAAGGGGAGGCAGGGTTCGGCTCTGGAAACACCATATATTTT CASSQGEAGFGSGNTIYF
- TRBJ2-3 TRBV4-2 - TGTGCCAGCAGCCAAGCCGTACTAGGTGTAGATACGCAGTATTTT CASSQAVLGVDTQYF
many TRBJ1-1 TRBV19 TRBD1 TGTGCCAGTAGCGACAGGGGGATCATGAACACTGAAGCTTTCTTT CASSDRGIMNTEAFF
once TRBJ2-1 TRBV20-1 TRBD2 TGCAGTGCTAGAGGCGGGGTAGCGGGCATCGGTGAGCAGTTCTTC CSARGGVAGIGEQFF
many TRBJ1-2 TRBV2 TRBD1 TGTGCCAGCACCGGACAGGGGTATGGCTACACCTTC CASTGQGYGYTF
many TRBJ2-1 TRBV14 TRBD1 TGTGCCAGCAGCCAAGGGACAGGGGCGTACAATGAGCAGTTCTTC CASSQGTGAYNEQFF
many TRBJ2-4 TRBV12-3/TRBV12-4 TRBD2 TGTGCCAGCAGCACCGGACTAGCGCCAGACATTCAGTACTTC CASSTGLAPDIQYF
- TRBJ2-1 TRBV6-2/TRBV6-3 TRBD2 TGTGCCAGCGGCACTAGCGGGAGGGTATACAATGAGCAGTTCTTC CASGTSGRVYNEQFF
- TRBJ1-1 TRBV5-1 TRBD1 TGCGCCAGCAGCTTGGCCTCGGGACAGGGAAGGAACACTGAAGCTTTCTTT CASSLASGQGRNTEAFF
many TRBJ2-3 TRBV5-1 - TGCGCCAGCAGCTTGGGAGGCCGGGCGACAGATACGCAGTATTTT CASSLGGRATDTQYF
many TRBJ2-1 TRBV12-3/TRBV12-4 TRBD1 TGTGCCAGCAGTTCAGCCGGGACAGGGGCTTACAATGAGCAGTTCTTC CASSSAGTGAYNEQFF
many TRBJ1-1 TRBV6-1 - TGTGCCAGCAGTGAGGTGTCGAACACTGAAGCTTTCTTT CASSEVSNTEAFF
few TRBJ2-5 TRBV28 TRBD2 TGTGCCAGCAGTTTTTTTGGCGGACTAGCGGGCCCACAAGAGACCCAGTACTTC CASSFFGGLAGPQETQYF